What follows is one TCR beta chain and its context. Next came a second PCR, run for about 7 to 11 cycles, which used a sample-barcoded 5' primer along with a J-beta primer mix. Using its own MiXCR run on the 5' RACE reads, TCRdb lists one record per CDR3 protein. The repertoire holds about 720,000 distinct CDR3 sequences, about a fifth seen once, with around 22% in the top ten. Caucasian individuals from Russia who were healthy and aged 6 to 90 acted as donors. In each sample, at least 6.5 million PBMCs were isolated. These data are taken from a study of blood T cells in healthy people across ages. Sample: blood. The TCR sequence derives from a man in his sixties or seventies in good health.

This CDR3 is CSARPQGFPDTQYF. The DNA for the CDR3 is TGCAGTGCTAGACCCCAGGGTTTCCCAGATACGCAGTATTTT. The gene calls are TRBV20-1 and TRBJ2-3, with a possible D match to TRBD1 (5 bases). The CDR3 runs 14 residues. Germline values: CDR1 DFQATT, CDR2 SNEGSKA (reference sequence). V was clipped by 2 bases and J by 4 bases, with 13 bases between them.